The 18 T cell receptor beta chains below come from one sample, sequenced in a study of cytomegalovirus exposure and HLA in healthy donors. Primers for the PCR totalled 60 Vbeta and 13 Jbeta. TCRdb keeps only in-frame clones here, not all; method: immunoSEQ multiplex PCR. The data show roughly 110,000 clones, about 74% seen once. Material: PBMCs. Receptors originate from a female donor in good health and CMV-seronegative.

V usage is TRBV5-1 and J usage is TRBJ2-1; D is perhaps TRBD2 (7 bases). The germline V gene encodes CDR1 SGHRS and CDR2 YFSETQ. The CDR3 consists of 14 residues. V was clipped by 4 bases and J by 8 bases, with 16 bases between them. CDR3 loop: CASSREGEGDEQFF. The CDR3 nucleotides read TGCGCCAGCAGCAGGGAGGGGGAAGGAGATGAGCAGTTCTTC.

For the CDR3, the DNA is TGTGCCAGCAGTGAAATCCCTCTAGGTAGCGGGGGGGCCGGGGCCAACGTCCTGACTTTC. Encoded protein: CASSEIPLGSGGAGANVLTF. This chain joins TRBV2 and TRBJ2-6, with 11 bases aligning to TRBD2. V lost 2 bases to trimming and J lost 4 bases; unmatched junction nucleotides: 13. The germline V gene has CDR1 SNHLY and CDR2 FYNNEI. This CDR3 is built from 20 residues.

The rearrangement joins TRBV4-2 to TRBJ2-5, with 7 nucleotides matching TRBD1. The J call may be mistaken, given a closer DNA end match to TRBJ2-7. This CDR3 region has 16 residues. CDR1 and CDR2 from the germline V gene are LGHNA and YNFKEQ. The CDR3: CASSQDRLGGGFEQYF. DNA for the CDR3: TGTGCCAGCAGCCAAGATCGTTTAGGGGGCGGATTCGAGCAGTACTTC.

In this sample, this clone turned up a few times. This chain connects TRBV5-8 to TRBJ1-2; 7 bases are a match to TRBD1. This CDR3 has 15 residues. The trim removed 4 bases at V and 0 bases at J, leaving 6 bases unmatched. Germline-derived CDR1 and CDR2 are SGHTS and YDEGEE. CDR3 residues: CASSGDGQANYGYTF. The CDR3 DNA sequence: TGTGCCAGCAGCGGGGACGGACAGGCTAACTATGGCTACACCTTC.

In this sample, this clone turned up once. The chain links TRBV15 to TRBJ2-5; the match to TRBD1 covers 7 bases. The J segment lost 2 bases and the V segment lost 3 bases, leaving 6 bases of the junction unmatched. CDR3 length: 15 residues. Germline CDR1 reads LNHNV; CDR2 reads YYDKDF (reference sequence). The CDR3 DNA reads TGTGCCACCAGCAGGTACCGGGACAGTCAAGAGACCCAGTACTTC. It specifies CATSRYRDSQETQYF.

The genes are TRBV10-3 and TRBJ2-5, with unresolved D. The ends were cut back, 10 bases at V and 3 bases at J, with 6 bases in the middle. The germline CDR1 and CDR2 sequences are ENHRY and SYGVKD. The CDR3 length is 10 residues. The CDR3 DNA follows: TGTGCCACCGGAGAAGAGACCCAGTACTTC. Its translation: CATGEETQYF.

This clone was seen at least ten times. CDR3 sequence (DNA): TGTGCCAGCAGTTTAGCTAGCGGGGGGTGGGATACGCAGTATTTT. Translation: CASSLASGGWDTQYF. The chain carries TRBV27 and TRBJ2-3; the match to TRBD2 covers 11 bases. V was pared by 2 bases and J by 6 bases, with 4 bases of the junction left unmatched. CDR1 and CDR2 from the germline V gene are MNHEY and SMNVEV (reference sequence). The CDR3 extends over 15 amino acids.

The chain links TRBV9 to TRBJ1-2; 9 nucleotides agree with TRBD1. The CDR3 has 14 residues. From germline, CDR1 is SGDLS and CDR2 YYNGEE. V was pared by 4 bases and J by 6 bases, with 7 bases of the junction left unmatched. The CDR3 bases are TGTGCCAGCAGCACACCCGGGACAGGGAATGGCTACACCTTC. This codes for CASSTPGTGNGYTF.

The rearrangement uses TRBV9 and TRBJ1-2, with D possibly TRBD1 on 6 matching bases. Trimming stripped 2 bases from V and 5 bases from J, with 16 bases between. The CDR3 is made up of 15 amino acids. CDR1 and CDR2 from the germline V gene are SGDLS and YYNGEE. The CDR3 nucleotides are TGTGCCAGCAGCGTCGGAGCGGGACAACTATATGGCTACACCTTC. This encodes CASSVGAGQLYGYTF.

The chain carries TRBV6-1 and TRBJ1-2, with a tentative D call TRBD1 (5 bases). Trimming took off 1 base at V and 5 bases at J, with 23 bases between the two ends. CDR1 MNHNS and CDR2 SASEGT come from the germline V gene. The CDR3 is made up of 18 amino acids. For the CDR3, the DNA is TGTGCCAGCAGTGAAGATGCCGGCAGGGTCGGCCCTGAATATGGCTACACCTTC. Its protein product is CASSEDAGRVGPEYGYTF.

The chain links TRBV21-1 to TRBJ2-3; the table's D gene call, TRBD2, was not cross checked with the DNA. TRBV21-1 is classified as a pseudogene. The CDR3 loop spans 14 amino acids. The CDR3 sequence: CASSTDYDTDTQYF. The CDR3 region has the DNA TGTGCCAGCAGCACGGACTACGACACAGATACGCAGTATTTT.

V gene TRBV7-9 combines with J gene TRBJ2-2; TRBD2 matches at 14 bases. This CDR3 has 19 residues. V shed 3 bases, J shed 1 base, and the junction held 7 bases outside the gene matches. Germline V gene data show CDR1 as SEHNR and CDR2 as FQNEAQ (reference sequence). The CDR3 coding sequence is TGTGCCAGCAGCTTTCCCGGGACTAGCGGGGGCCTGAACACCGGGGAGCTGTTTTTT. It yields the protein CASSFPGTSGGLNTGELFF.

The rearrangement joins TRBV6-1 to TRBJ2-3; tentatively, D is TRBD2 (5 bases). This CDR3 contains 15 residues. Trimming stripped 3 bases from V and 2 bases from J, with 12 bases between. From germline, CDR1 is MNHNS and CDR2 SASEGT. CDR3 in amino acids: CASSDSRGATDTQYF. The CDR3 nucleotides read TGTGCCAGCAGTGATAGTCGGGGAGCCACAGATACGCAGTATTTT.

In DNA, the CDR3 is TGTGCCAGCAGTGAAGGATGGCCTTCGAGCACAGATACGCAGTATTTT. Residues: CASSEGWPSSTDTQYF. The gene calls are TRBV2 and TRBJ2-3; D call uncertain. Trimming took 1 base from V and 0 from J, leaving 11 bases between them. Germline V CDR1 and CDR2: SNHLY, FYNNEI. The CDR3 totals 16 residues.

This clone was seen only once. V usage is TRBV9 and J usage is TRBJ1-1; D is uncertain. Germline V gene sequence: CDR1 SGDLS, CDR2 YYNGEE. The CDR3 has 13 amino acids. Trimming stripped 2 bases from V and 11 bases from J, with 16 bases between. The CDR3 DNA sequence: TGTGCCAGCAGCGTGGAAGGATCTAGTCAGGCTTTCTTT. This encodes CASSVEGSSQAFF.

This sequence joins TRBV7-7 and TRBJ2-5; a possible D gene is TRBD2 (5 bases). The CDR3 extends over 13 amino acids. The ends were cut back, 5 bases at V and 2 bases at J, with 9 bases in the middle. The germline gives CDR1 SSHAT, CDR2 FNYEAQ (reference sequence). The DNA of the CDR3 is TGTGCCAGCAGCGAGGACTTTCAAGAGACCCAGTACTTC. Translated: CASSEDFQETQYF. Full variable domain (remainder filled in from reference TRBV7-7 and TRBJ2-5): GAGVSQSPRYKVTKRGQDVTLRCDPISSHATLYWYQQALGQGPEFLTYFNYEAQPDKSGLPSDRFSAERPEGSISTLTIQRTEQRDSAMYRCASSEDFQETQYFGPGTRLLVL.

The V call is TRBV29-1, the J call TRBJ2-1, with 10 bases aligning to TRBD2. The V gene's germline CDR1 is SQVTM and CDR2 ANQGSEA. The CDR3 has 15 amino acids. V shed 5 bases and J 6 bases; nucleotides not matched to a gene: 10. The CDR3 protein is CSVKGEASGGNEQFF. The CDR3 nucleotides are TGCAGCGTTAAAGGTGAGGCTAGCGGGGGCAATGAGCAGTTCTTC.

To note about this clone: Distinct nucleotide sequences in the sample also encode this CDR3. The chain joins TRBV7-6 to TRBJ1-4; 9 bases line up with TRBD1. The CDR3 length is 14 residues. The V gene's germline CDR1 is SGHVS and CDR2 FNYEAQ. The ends lost 5 bases at V and 6 bases at J; junction bases unmatched: 4. The CDR3 spells CASSPTGGDEKLFF. For the CDR3, the DNA is TGTGCCAGCAGCCCCACAGGGGGCGATGAAAAACTGTTTTTT.